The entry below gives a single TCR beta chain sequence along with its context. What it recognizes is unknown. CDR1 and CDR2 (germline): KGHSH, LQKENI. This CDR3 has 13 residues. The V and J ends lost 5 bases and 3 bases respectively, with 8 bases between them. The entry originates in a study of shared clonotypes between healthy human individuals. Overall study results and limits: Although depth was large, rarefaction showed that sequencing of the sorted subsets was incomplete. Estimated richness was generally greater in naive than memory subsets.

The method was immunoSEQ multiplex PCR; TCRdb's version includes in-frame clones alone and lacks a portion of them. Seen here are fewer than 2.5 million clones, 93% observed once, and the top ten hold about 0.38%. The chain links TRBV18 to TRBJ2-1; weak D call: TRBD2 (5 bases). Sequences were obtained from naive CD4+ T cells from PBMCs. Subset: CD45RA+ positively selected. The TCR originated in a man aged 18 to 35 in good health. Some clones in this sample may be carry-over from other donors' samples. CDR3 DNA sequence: TGTGCCAGCTCATCAACTAGCTACAATGAGCAGTTCTTC. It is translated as CASSSTSYNEQFF.